Listed here is a single T cell receptor (beta chain). This sample stems from a study of PD-L1 blockade in urothelial cancer. Using immunoSEQ multiplex PCR, the repertoire was profiled, and TCRdb retains in-frame clones only, with some absent. The repertoire includes approximately 47,000 clones, approximately 78% of them detected once, and roughly 1.7% sits in the top ten. Noted time point: pretreatment peripheral blood. The CDR3 runs to 15 residues. CDR1 SEHNR and CDR2 FQNEAQ come from the germline V gene (reference sequence). V was pared by 5 bases and J by 1 base, with 5 bases of the junction left unmatched.

Sequenced material: PBMCs, taken around atezolizumab (anti-PD-L1) treatment. V gene TRBV7-9 combines with J gene TRBJ2-7; 10 positions match TRBD2. The sequence was obtained from a man aged 50 or older with urothelial cancer. CDR3 DNA: TGTGCCAGCAGCCAACGGACTAGCGGATCCTACGAGCAGTACTTC. Translated, it gives CASSQRTSGSYEQYF.